This TCR beta chain was recovered during a study of T cell repertoires in cytomegalovirus infection. Overall study: Carrying CMV and the relevant HLA type showed in public TCR beta signatures. The study's findings and limits: Of the TCR beta families, the public ones yielded a cumulative frequency that identified carriers of CMV plus the relevant HLA. CMV-specific TCR beta clonotypes restricted by HLA-C were the ones dominating the ex vivo response.

This clonotype has only a few counts. Its cognate antigen is unknown. TCRdb reprocessed the reads with MiXCR, giving one entry per CDR3 protein. The repertoire holds some 250,000 distinct CDR3 sequences, with around 8.7% as singletons. Trimming cost V 7 bases and J 6 bases; bases outside gene matches: 7. The CDR3 is 13 residues long. The germline gives CDR1 SNHLY, CDR2 FYNNEI. J is TRBJ1-1 and V is TRBV2, with 8 bases matching TRBD1. Sequencing was done on a sample of PBMCs. The TCR comes from a human donor in good health (CMV status not recorded). Some clones in this sample may be carry-over from other donors' samples. Here the CDR3 DNA reads TGTGCCAGCAACCGACAGGGGAGGGCTGAAGCTTTCTTT. This gives the protein CASNRQGRAEAFF.